These 5 T cell receptor beta chains share one sample of origin, sequenced in a study of blood T cells in healthy people across ages. The authors ran a second PCR of roughly 7 to 11 cycles using a sample-barcoded 5' primer and a J-beta primer mix. A single record per CDR3 protein comes from TCRdb applying MiXCR to the 5' RACE reads. The sample lists about 640,000 distinct CDR3 sequences, 58% occurring once. The sequencing input was blood. The source of these receptors is a man in his fifties or sixties in good health.

This chain links TRBV5-1 with TRBJ2-1; 11 nucleotides align to TRBD2. The CDR3 contains 15 residues. The V and J ends lost 4 bases and 5 bases, in that order; junction bases with no gene match: 5. CDR1 SGHRS and CDR2 YFSETQ come from the germline V gene. DNA of the CDR3: TGCGCCAGCAGCCTTATAGCGGGGGGGAACAATGAGCAGTTCTTC. As protein: CASSLIAGGNNEQFF.

The chain employs TRBV7-8 and TRBJ2-3; 12 bases line up with TRBD2. The trim removed 5 bases at V and 1 base at J, leaving 7 bases unmatched. In germline, CDR1 is SGHVS, CDR2 FQNEAQ. CDR3 size: 17 residues. In DNA form, the CDR3 reads TGTGCCAGCAGCCGCCTAGCGGGGGGGCCCGGCACAGATACGCAGTATTTT. This gives the protein CASSRLAGGPGTDTQYF.

The sample holds a few counts of this clonotype. This sequence joins TRBV4-1 and TRBJ2-5; TRBD2 aligns across 10 bases. The DNA end favors TRBJ2-7, so the J call may be wrong. Per germline, CDR1 MGHRA and CDR2 YSYEKL. CDR3 length equals 16 residues. The CDR3 reads CASSQGTSGEGYEQYF. CDR3 DNA sequence: TGCGCCAGCAGCCAAGGGACTAGCGGAGAGGGTTACGAGCAGTACTTC.

This chain joins TRBV5-1 and TRBJ2-5; 9 nucleotides agree with TRBD2. The J segment lost 5 bases and the V segment lost 6 bases, leaving 5 bases of the junction unmatched. Germline V gene data show CDR1 as SGHRS and CDR2 as YFSETQ. This CDR3 is built from 13 residues. The CDR3 nucleotides read TGCGCCAGCACTGCTAGCGGGGTGGAGACCCAGTACTTC. The encoded protein is CASTASGVETQYF.

This clonotype was seen more than once but under ten times. The rearrangement uses TRBV5-6 and TRBJ2-1, with D perhaps matching TRBD1 or TRBD2 (6 bases each). The germline V and J ends were trimmed by 4 bases and 0 bases, with 17 bases remaining between them. The germline CDR1 and CDR2 sequences are SGHDT and YYEEEE. CDR3 length equals 17 residues. CDR3 sequence (DNA): TGTGCCAGCAGCCCCCTTTCGGGGGCGATCTCCTACAATGAGCAGTTCTTC. This encodes CASSPLSGAISYNEQFF.